This T cell receptor (beta chain) is from a study of T cells after yellow fever vaccination. Overall study findings and caveats: Post-booster reappearance was seen for most primary-vaccination clones (about 95% CD4, roughly 88% CD8). A small share of clonotypes appeared in both CD4 and CD8 compartments. Abundant clonotypes from the bulk population could contaminate FACS-sorted repertoires.

CDR3 size: 16 residues. Germline CDR1 and CDR2: MNHNS and SASEGT. With V trimmed by 4 bases and J by 6 bases, 9 bases remained unmatched. Production of TCR cDNA was by 5'RACE template switching, which also added a universal primer site and UMIs. TCRdb used MiXCR to reprocess the 5' RACE reads, holding one entry per CDR3 protein. The data show about 120,000 distinct CDR3 sequences, about 6.8% seen once. This clonotype has ten or more counts. As yet, its antigen is unknown. This clonotype originated in a man between 18 and 35 years old who received the YFV17D yellow fever vaccine. This specimen consisted of CD4+ T cells sorted from PBMCs, obtained about 41 days after the first yellow fever vaccination. V gene TRBV6-1 combines with J gene TRBJ2-2; TRBD1 matches 9 bases. The CDR3: CASSGGGQGPSGELFF. CDR3 bases: TGTGCCAGCAGTGGGGGGGGACAGGGACCATCCGGGGAGCTGTTTTTT.